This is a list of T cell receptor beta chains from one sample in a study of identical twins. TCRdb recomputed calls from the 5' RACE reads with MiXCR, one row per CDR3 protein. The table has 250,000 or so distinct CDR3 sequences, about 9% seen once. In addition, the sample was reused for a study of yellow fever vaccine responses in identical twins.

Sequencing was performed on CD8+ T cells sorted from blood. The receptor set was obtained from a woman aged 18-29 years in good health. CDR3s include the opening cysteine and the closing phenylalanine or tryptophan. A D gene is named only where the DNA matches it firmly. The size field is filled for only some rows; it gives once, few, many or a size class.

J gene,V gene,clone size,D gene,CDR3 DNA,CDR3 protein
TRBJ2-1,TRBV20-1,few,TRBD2,TGCAGTGCTAGAGGGCGGACTAGCGGGGTTAATGAGCAGTTCTTC,CSARGRTSGVNEQFF
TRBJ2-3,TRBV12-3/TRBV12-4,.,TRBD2,TGTGCCAGCAGTGAGGGACTAGGGAGCACAGATACGCAGTATTTT,CASSEGLGSTDTQYF
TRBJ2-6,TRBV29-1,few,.,TGCAGCGGGGATACTGGGGCCAACGTCCTGACTTTC,CSGDTGANVLTF
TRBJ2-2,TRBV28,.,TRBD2,TGTGCCAGCACCGATCTGGCGGGGGGGCTAGTCGGGGAGCTGTTTTTT,CASTDLAGGLVGELFF
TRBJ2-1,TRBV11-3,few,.,TGTGCCAGCAGCTCGCGTGGGGCCCATGAGCAGTTCTTC,CASSSRGAHEQFF
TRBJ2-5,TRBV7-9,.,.,TGTGCCAGCAGCTTAGTTGGCAATCCTCAAGAGACCCAGTACTTC,CASSLVGNPQETQYF
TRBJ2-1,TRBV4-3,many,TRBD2,TGCGCCAGCAGCCAAGCCCTTGATCTTGCGGGAGGGCACAATGAGCAGTTCTTC,CASSQALDLAGGHNEQFF
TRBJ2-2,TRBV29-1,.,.,TGCAGCGTCGTCATCCGGGACGGGGAGCTGTTTTTT,CSVVIRDGELFF
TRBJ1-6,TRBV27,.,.,TGTGCCAGCAGTCCAGGGGTATACTATAATTCACCCCTCCACTTT,CASSPGVYYNSPLHF
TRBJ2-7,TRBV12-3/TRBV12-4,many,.,TGTGCCAGCAGTCGTGCCTACGAGCAGTACTTC,CASSRAYEQYF
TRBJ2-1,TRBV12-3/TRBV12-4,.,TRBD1,TGTGCCAGCAGTTTGGGCAGGGGGTATGAGCAGTTCTTC,CASSLGRGYEQFF
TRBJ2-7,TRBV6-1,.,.,TGTGCCAGAGGGGGAGGATTCTCCTACGAGCAGTACTTC,CARGGGFSYEQYF
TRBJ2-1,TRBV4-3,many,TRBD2,TGCGCCAGCAGCCAGGTATTAGCGGGACTTTCCTACAATGAGCAGTTCTTC,CASSQVLAGLSYNEQFF
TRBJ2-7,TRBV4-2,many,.,TGTGCCAGCAGCCAGGTGGGAGAATCCTACGAGCAGTACTTC,CASSQVGESYEQYF
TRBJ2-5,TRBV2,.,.,TGTGCCAGCCTAACAACAGTACCCCAAGAGACCCAGTACTTC,CASLTTVPQETQYF
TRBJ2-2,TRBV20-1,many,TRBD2,TGCAGTGCTAGAATAACCGGGACTAGCGGGGGGACCGGGGAGCTGTTTTTT,CSARITGTSGGTGELFF
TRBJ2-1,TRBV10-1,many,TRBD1,TGCGCCAGCACCTCTGACAGGGCCCCCTTCAATGAGCAGTTCTTC,CASTSDRAPFNEQFF
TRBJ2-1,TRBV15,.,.,TGTGCCACCGAAGGGAAATGGTCCTACAATGAGCAGTTCTTC,CATEGKWSYNEQFF
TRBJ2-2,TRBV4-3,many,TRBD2,TGCGCCAGCAGCCAAGACGGACTAGCGGGAGACACCGGGGAGCTGTTTTTT,CASSQDGLAGDTGELFF
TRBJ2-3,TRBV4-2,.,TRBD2,TGTGCCAGCAGCCAAGAAACTAGCGGGACTTACTCCGGGGATACGCAGTATTTT,CASSQETSGTYSGDTQYF
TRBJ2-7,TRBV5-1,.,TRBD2,TGCGCCAGCAGCTTGTCAAACGGGTGGACTAGCGGGAACTACGAGCAGTACTTC,CASSLSNGWTSGNYEQYF
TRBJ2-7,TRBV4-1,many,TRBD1,TGCGCCAGCAGCCCCCGACAGGGTTGGTACGAGCAGTACTTC,CASSPRQGWYEQYF
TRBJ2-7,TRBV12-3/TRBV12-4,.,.,TGTGCCAGCAGTTTCTCCCTGCCGAGTTCGGAGCAGTACTTC,CASSFSLPSSEQYF
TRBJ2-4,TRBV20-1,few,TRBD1,TGCAGTGCTAGAGGGGTACCCCTACAGGGGGCCATTCAGTACTTC,CSARGVPLQGAIQYF
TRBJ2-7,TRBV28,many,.,TGTGCCAGCAGTCTACGGGGAGGCGAAACCTACGAGCAGTACTTC,CASSLRGGETYEQYF
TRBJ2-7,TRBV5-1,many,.,TGCGCCAGCAGCTTGGGACTGAACTACGAGCAGTACTTC,CASSLGLNYEQYF
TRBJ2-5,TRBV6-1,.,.,TGTGCCAGCAGCTGGGGACCGGGAGAGACCCAGTACTTC,CASSWGPGETQYF
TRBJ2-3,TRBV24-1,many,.,TGTGCCACCAGTGATTTGGCCGAGAGCACAGATACGCAGTATTTT,CATSDLAESTDTQYF
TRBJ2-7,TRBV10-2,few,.,TGCGCCAGCAGTGAGTCGGTCAGCCCTCACGAGCAGTACTTC,CASSESVSPHEQYF
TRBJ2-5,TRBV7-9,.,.,TGTGCCAGCAGCCCAGAGACAGAAGAGACCCAGTACTTC,CASSPETEETQYF
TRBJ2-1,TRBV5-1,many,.,TGCGCCAGCAGCTACCGGGGGAGGGGGAAGGTAGATGAGCAGTTCTTC,CASSYRGRGKVDEQFF
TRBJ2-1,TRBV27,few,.,TGTGCCAGCAGTTTGCTTACAGGAGACAATGAGCAGTTCTTC,CASSLLTGDNEQFF
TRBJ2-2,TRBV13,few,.,TGTGCCAGCAGCTCTCGGATAGAAAAGAACACCGGGGAGCTGTTTTTT,CASSSRIEKNTGELFF
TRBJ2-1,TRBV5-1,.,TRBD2,TGCGCCAGCAGCAGCACTAGCGGGGGGATAATCGATGAGCAGTTCTTC,CASSSTSGGIIDEQFF
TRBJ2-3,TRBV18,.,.,TGTGCCAGCTCACCTCGTTTCCGGGACGGTCAATCCTGGGCAGATACGCAGTATTTT,CASSPRFRDGQSWADTQYF
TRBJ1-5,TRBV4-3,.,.,TGCGCCAGCAGCCAAGATAGGGCAGTTAGCAATCAGCCCCAGCATTTT,CASSQDRAVSNQPQHF
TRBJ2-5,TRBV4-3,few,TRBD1,TGCGCCAGCAGCCTGGACAGGGTTGACGAGACCCAGTACTTC,CASSLDRVDETQYF
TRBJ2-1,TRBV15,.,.,TGTGCCACCAGCACCTCGCGGAACTACAATGAGCAGTTCTTC,CATSTSRNYNEQFF
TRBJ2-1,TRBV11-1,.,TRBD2,TGTGCCAGCAGCGTAAGCCGGGGGGGTTCCCTATACAATGAGCAGTTCTTC,CASSVSRGGSLYNEQFF
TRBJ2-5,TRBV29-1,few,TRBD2,TGCAGCGTTGAAGATGAATCGGGAGGAGCGTACCAAGAGACCCAGTACTTC,CSVEDESGGAYQETQYF
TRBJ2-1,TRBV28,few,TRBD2,TGTGCCAGCAGGTTAGCGGGGGGGCCTGGTGAGCAGTTCTTC,CASRLAGGPGEQFF
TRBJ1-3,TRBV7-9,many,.,TGTGCCAGCAGCTTCCGTTGGGACACCATATATTTT,CASSFRWDTIYF
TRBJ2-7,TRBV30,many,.,TGTGCCTGGAGTGTACGGGGCTTTATCTACGAGCAGTACTTC,CAWSVRGFIYEQYF
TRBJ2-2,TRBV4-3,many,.,TGCGCCAGCAGCCAAGATAGCGGAGACTACACCGGGGAGCTGTTTTTT,CASSQDSGDYTGELFF
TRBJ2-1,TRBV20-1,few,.,TGCAGTGCTAGGGGCTGGGCGGAATTAGACTACAATGAGCAGTTCTTC,CSARGWAELDYNEQFF
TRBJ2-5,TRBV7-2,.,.,TGTGCCAGCAGTCCGTGGGTTGAAGAAGAGACCCAGTACTTC,CASSPWVEEETQYF
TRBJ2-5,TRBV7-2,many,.,TGTGCCAGCAGCTTAGGCGCCGGGGAGACCCAGTACTTC,CASSLGAGETQYF
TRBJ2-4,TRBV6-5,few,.,TGTGCCAGCTTACTGGCGTCCTTAGAAGGAAACATTCAGTACTTC,CASLLASLEGNIQYF
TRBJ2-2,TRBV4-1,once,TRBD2,TGCGCCAGCAGCCAACCTAGCGGGGAGAACACCGGGGAGCTGTTTTTT,CASSQPSGENTGELFF